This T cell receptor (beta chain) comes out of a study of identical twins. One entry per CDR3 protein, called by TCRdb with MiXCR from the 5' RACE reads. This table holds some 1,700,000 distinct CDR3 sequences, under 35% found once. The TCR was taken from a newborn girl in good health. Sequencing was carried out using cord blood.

The CDR3 DNA reads as TGTGCCAGCAGTGAAAGAGGGGGCATGAACACTGAAGCTTTCTTT. Translated: CASSERGGMNTEAFF. The chain recombines TRBV6-1 with TRBJ1-1; the match to TRBD1 covers 7 bases. CDR1 and CDR2 from the germline V gene are MNHNS and SASEGT. Trimming cost V 2 bases and J 0 bases; bases outside gene matches: 3. The CDR3 has 15 residues.